This T cell receptor (beta chain) was found in a study of molecular identifiers for immune sequencing clone quantification. General study points: Clones above 20 RNA copies contained over 98% of effector molecules and under 1% of naive molecules.

The sample holds many counts of this clonotype. What it binds is not known. CDR1 is PRHDT, CDR2 FYEKMQ, per germline (reference sequence). This CDR3 is 18 amino acids long. The ends were cut back, 1 base at V and 0 bases at J, with 15 bases in the middle. TCRdb independently ran MiXCR on the PCR reads; one entry per CDR3 protein. The sample yields 400,000 to 600,000 distinct CDR3 sequences, around 23% seen once. The rearrangement uses TRBV13 and TRBJ2-2; D unclear. Sample: naive CD8+ T cells from blood, with Jurkat cell RNA spiked in. Subset described: FACS-sorted CD8+CD4-CCR7+CD45RA+ naive T cells. This TCR was recovered from a human donor in good health. Some libraries in this study had Jurkat cell RNA spiked in. The CDR3: CASSLVSPEIANTGELFF. The CDR3 nucleotides are TGTGCCAGCAGCTTAGTATCACCAGAGATCGCGAACACCGGGGAGCTGTTTTTT.